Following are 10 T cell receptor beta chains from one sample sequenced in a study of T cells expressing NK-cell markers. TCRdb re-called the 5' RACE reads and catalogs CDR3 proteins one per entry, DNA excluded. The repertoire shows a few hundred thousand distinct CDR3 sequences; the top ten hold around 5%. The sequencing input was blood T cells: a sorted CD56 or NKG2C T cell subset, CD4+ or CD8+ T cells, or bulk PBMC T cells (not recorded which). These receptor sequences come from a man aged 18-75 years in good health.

This CDR3 reads CASSSGGGAPYNEQFF. The V call is TRBV12-3 or TRBV12-4, the J call TRBJ2-1; TCRdb selects TRBD2, and the lack of DNA leaves this call unchecked. This CDR3 contains 16 residues.

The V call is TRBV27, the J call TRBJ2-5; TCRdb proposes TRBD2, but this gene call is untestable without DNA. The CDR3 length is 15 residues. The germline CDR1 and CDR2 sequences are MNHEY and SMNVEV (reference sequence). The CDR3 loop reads CASKRGPGIAETQYF.

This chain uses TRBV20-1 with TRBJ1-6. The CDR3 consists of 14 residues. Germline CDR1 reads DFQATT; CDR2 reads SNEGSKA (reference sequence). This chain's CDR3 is CSAREGTFNSPLHF.

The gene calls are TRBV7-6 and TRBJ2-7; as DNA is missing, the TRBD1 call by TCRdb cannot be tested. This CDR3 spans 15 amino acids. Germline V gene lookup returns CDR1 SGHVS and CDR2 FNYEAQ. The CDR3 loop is CASSLAYSGGNEQYF.

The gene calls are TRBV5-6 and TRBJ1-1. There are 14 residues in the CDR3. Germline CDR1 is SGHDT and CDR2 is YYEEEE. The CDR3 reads CASSFGRYNTEAFF.

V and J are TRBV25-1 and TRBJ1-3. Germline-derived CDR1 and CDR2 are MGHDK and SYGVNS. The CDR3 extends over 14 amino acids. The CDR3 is CASSADNSGNTIYF.

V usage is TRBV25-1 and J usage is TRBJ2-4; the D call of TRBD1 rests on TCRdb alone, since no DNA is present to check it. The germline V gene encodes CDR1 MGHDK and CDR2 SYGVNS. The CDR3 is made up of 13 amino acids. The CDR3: CASSGGHEDIQYF.

CDR3 protein: CASSYTASYTGELFF. This rearrangement joins TRBV6-5 to TRBJ2-2; the TCRdb D gene call, TRBD2, has no DNA to confirm it. The germline CDR1 and CDR2 sequences are MNHEY and SVGAGI. The CDR3 is made up of 15 amino acids.

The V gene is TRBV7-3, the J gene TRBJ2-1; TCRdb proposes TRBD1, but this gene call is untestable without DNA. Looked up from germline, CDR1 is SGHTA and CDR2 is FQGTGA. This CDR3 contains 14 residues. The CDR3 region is CASSSRTGTHEQFF.

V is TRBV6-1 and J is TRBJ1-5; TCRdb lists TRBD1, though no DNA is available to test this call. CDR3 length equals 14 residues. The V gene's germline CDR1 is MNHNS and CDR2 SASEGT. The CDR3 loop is CASSPRRDHQPQHF.